These 28 T cell receptor beta chains originate from one sample sequenced in a study of spatial heterogeneity in lung cancer. Time point described: sample taken at primary tumor resection. Sequencing covered unsorted whole RNA taken from tumor, nontumor lung or frozen PBMC. TCRdb redid the calling of the 5' RACE reads with MiXCR, one entry per CDR3 protein. The sample yields 40,000 to 55,000 distinct CDR3 sequences, approximately 13% seen once. The starting material was PBMCs, obtained at surgery. The receptors stem from a male donor with early-stage non-small cell lung cancer.

This clonotype showed up many times. The chain has TRBV7-2 and TRBJ2-7; TRBD2 matches at 9 bases. Germline V gene lookup returns CDR1 SGHTA and CDR2 FQGNSA. This CDR3 contains 18 residues. The V and J ends lost 5 bases and 3 bases, in that order; junction bases with no gene match: 17. The CDR3 bases are TGTGCCAGCAGCCTCGGGACCCCCAGCGGGAGGACCTTCTACGAGCAGTACTTC. Translating gives CASSLGTPSGRTFYEQYF. The entire variable domain, with the rest obtained from reference TRBV7-2 and TRBJ2-7, is as follows: GAGVSQSPSNKVTEKGKDVELRCDPISGHTALYWYRQSLGQGLEFLIYFQGNSAPDKSGLPSDRFSAERTGGSVSTLTIQRTQQEDSAVYLCASSLGTPSGRTFYEQYFGPGTRLTVT.

This rearrangement joins TRBV7-9 to TRBJ2-1; TRBD2 matches 10 bases. CDR1 and CDR2 from the germline V gene are SEHNR and FQNEAQ (reference sequence). Germline trimming cut 1 base from V and 6 bases from J; bases unmatched to any gene: 3. The CDR3 has 15 residues. For the CDR3, the DNA is TGTGCCAGCAGCTTAGTACTAGCGGGGATCAATGAGCAGTTCTTC. It codes for CASSLVLAGINEQFF.

This clonotype showed up many times. The chain combines TRBV5-8 with TRBJ1-1; tentatively, D is TRBD1 (5 bases). CDR1 SGHTS and CDR2 YDEGEE come from the germline V gene. Trimming stripped 3 bases from V and 1 base from J, with 7 bases between. The CDR3 contains 13 residues. The CDR3 sequence is CASSSRENTEAFF. The CDR3 nucleotides read TGTGCCAGCAGCTCCAGGGAGAACACTGAAGCTTTCTTT.

This rearrangement joins TRBV7-2 to TRBJ2-4; D ambiguous. The CDR3 contains 14 residues. V dropped 0 bases and J dropped 9 bases, with 12 bases sitting between them. CDR1 is SGHTA, CDR2 FQGNSA, per germline. The CDR3 here is CASSLAPGPSIQYF. The CDR3 nucleotides read TGTGCCAGCAGCTTAGCCCCGGGCCCAAGCATTCAGTACTTC.

This clonotype was detected only a few times. The genes are TRBV6-2 or TRBV6-3 and TRBJ1-1; D not certain. V shed 7 bases and J shed 1 base, with 10 bases lying between them. In germline, CDR1 is MNHEY, CDR2 SVGEGT. The CDR3 consists of 13 residues. Written as DNA, the CDR3 is TGTGCCAGCATCGGGCTCCCGAACACTGAAGCTTTCTTT. Protein product: CASIGLPNTEAFF.

This clonotype was observed many times. J is TRBJ2-6 and V is TRBV7-3; D is tentatively TRBD1 or TRBD2 (5 bases each). The germline CDR1 and CDR2 sequences are SGHTA and FQGTGA. The length of the CDR3 is 14 residues. V was cut by 4 bases and J by 12 bases, with 16 bases left in between. CDR3 coding DNA: TGTGCCAGCAGCTCTCTCGAGGGGACGGGCGTCCTGACTTTC. It yields the protein CASSSLEGTGVLTF.

The V and J genes are TRBV7-2 and TRBJ2-5; 9 bases are shared with TRBD2. Germline CDR1 reads SGHTA; CDR2 reads FQGNSA. After removal of 1 base from V and 1 base from J, the junction contained 1 base not matched to a gene. This CDR3 has 15 amino acids. The CDR3 spells CASSLGTSVQETQYF. In DNA form, the CDR3 reads TGTGCCAGCAGCTTAGGGACTAGCGTCCAAGAGACCCAGTACTTC. Full variable domain (rest looked up from reference TRBV7-2 and TRBJ2-5): GAGVSQSPSNKVTEKGKDVELRCDPISGHTALYWYRQSLGQGLEFLIYFQGNSAPDKSGLPSDRFSAERTGGSVSTLTIQRTQQEDSAVYLCASSLGTSVQETQYFGPGTRLLVL.

This clonotype was found many times. The chain recombines TRBV28 with TRBJ2-1; D may correspond to TRBD1 or TRBD2 (5 bases each). Per germline, CDR1 MDHEN and CDR2 SYDVKM. The V gene lost 4 bases and the J gene lost 0 bases, with 13 bases spanning the gap. The CDR3 runs 16 residues. CDR3 sequence (DNA): TGTGCCAGCAGTTACCGGGACCGACTCTCCTACAATGAGCAGTTCTTC. This codes for CASSYRDRLSYNEQFF. The full variable domain, completed using reference TRBV28 and TRBJ2-1, is DVKVTQSSRYLVKRTGEKVFLECVQDMDHENMFWYRQDPGLGLRLIYFSYDVKMKEKGDIPEGYSVSREKKERFSLILESASTNQTSMYLCASSYRDRLSYNEQFFGPGTRLTVL.

V and J are TRBV30 and TRBJ1-6; 12 positions agree with TRBD1. This CDR3 has 15 residues. Germline V CDR1 and CDR2: GTSNPN, SVGIG (reference sequence). V gave up 2 bases and J gave up 5 bases; unmatched junction bases: 1. CDR3: CAWSRDRGHNSPLHF. In nucleotides, the CDR3 is TGTGCCTGGAGTAGGGACAGGGGGCATAATTCACCCCTCCACTTT.

This clonotype was recorded at least ten times. This chain connects TRBV9 to TRBJ2-7; 7 bases line up with TRBD2. J lost 3 bases, V lost 7 bases, and 4 bases had no gene match. There are 12 residues in the CDR3. The germline CDR1 and CDR2 sequences are SGDLS and YYNGEE. CDR3 nucleotides: TGTGCCAGCGGGGGGGAGTTCTACGAGCAGTACTTC. Its protein is CASGGEFYEQYF.

There are a few counts of this clonotype. This sequence joins TRBV7-2 and TRBJ2-7; possible D gene TRBD2, 6 bases. Germline assignment: CDR1 SGHTA and CDR2 FQGNSA. The CDR3 spans 15 residues. Between the trimmed V and J ends, which lost 3 bases and 2 bases, there was a span of 14 bases. CDR3: CASSLYAGLAYEQYF. CDR3 coding DNA: TGTGCCAGCAGCTTGTACGCGGGACTGGCCTACGAGCAGTACTTC.

This chain connects TRBV7-2 to TRBJ2-5, with D perhaps TRBD1 (6 bases). Germline CDR1 reads SGHTA; CDR2 reads FQGNSA. CDR3 length: 15 residues. Trimming pared 2 bases from V and 2 bases from J, leaving 12 bases between. The CDR3 is CASSLPDRQQETQYF. The DNA of the CDR3 is TGTGCCAGCAGCTTACCCGACAGGCAACAAGAGACCCAGTACTTC.

This clonotype was found a few times. This chain joins TRBV2 and TRBJ1-5, with no clear D. Trimming took off 1 base at V and 5 bases at J, with 9 bases between the two ends. The CDR3 contains 14 residues. Germline V CDR1 and CDR2: SNHLY, FYNNEI. The CDR3 DNA reads TGTGCCAGCAGTGAAGGGGCGTATTATCAGCCCCAGCATTTT. This encodes CASSEGAYYQPQHF.

This chain connects TRBV2 to TRBJ1-5; D not certain. CDR1 and CDR2 (germline): SNHLY, FYNNEI. V was clipped by 4 bases and J by 5 bases, with 3 bases between them. The CDR3 sequence is 11 residues long. The CDR3: CASSGDQPQHF. The CDR3 region has the DNA TGTGCCAGCAGTGGAGATCAGCCCCAGCATTTT.

This clonotype was counted many times. The chain employs TRBV29-1 and TRBJ1-2; D is uncertain. Trimming left V 6 bases short and J 7 bases short, with 21 bases between. Germline CDR1 is SQVTM and CDR2 is ANQGSEA. The CDR3 runs to 14 residues. The DNA of the CDR3 is TGCAGCGTACGTTTACCGGGTCGTTACTTTGGCTACACCTTC. Its translation is CSVRLPGRYFGYTF.

Many counts were recorded for this clonotype. V and J are TRBV4-1 and TRBJ2-5; possible D gene TRBD1, 6 bases. The CDR3 is 23 amino acids. The germline V and J ends were trimmed by 1 base and 2 bases, with 35 bases remaining between them. In germline, CDR1 is MGHRA, CDR2 YSYEKL. The CDR3 DNA is TGCGCCAGCAGCCAAGTTCCTAGGGGACATAGGTTTGCGGTCCCGCCCTTGCAAGAGACCCAGTACTTC. This gives the protein CASSQVPRGHRFAVPPLQETQYF.

A few counts support this clonotype. This sequence joins TRBV29-1 and TRBJ2-1, with D possibly TRBD1 on 5 matching bases. V was trimmed by 7 bases and J by 16 bases, leaving 20 bases between them. Germline V lookup: CDR1 SQVTM, CDR2 ANQGSEA. This CDR3 is 11 amino acids long. CDR3 sequence reads: CSGGMGGSGFF. The CDR3 DNA is TGCAGCGGGGGCATGGGCGGTTCGGGTTTCTTC.

This clonotype showed up just a few times. This chain uses TRBV5-6 with TRBJ1-1; D unresolved. Germline V gene data show CDR1 as SGHDT and CDR2 as YYEEEE. The CDR3 sequence is 13 residues long. Trimming took off 4 bases at V and 4 bases at J, with 11 bases between the two ends. CDR3 sequence reads: CASSKYRTTEAFF. The CDR3 coding sequence is TGTGCCAGCAGCAAATACCGGACCACTGAAGCTTTCTTT.

In this sample, this clonotype turned up many times. This chain joins TRBV7-6 and TRBJ2-3, with 9 bases matching TRBD2. Germline CDR1 is SGHVS and CDR2 is FNYEAQ. J lost 3 bases, V lost 8 bases, and 9 bases had no gene match. The CDR3 is 15 residues long. DNA for the CDR3: TGTGCCAGCGGATGGACTAGCGCACATACAGATACGCAGTATTTT. This sequence encodes CASGWTSAHTDTQYF.

This clonotype has just a few counts. The chain carries TRBV20-1 and TRBJ1-1, with D uncertain. Germline-derived CDR1 and CDR2 are DFQATT and SNEGSKA (reference sequence). V lost 6 bases and J 3 bases, leaving 17 bases between the germline ends. This CDR3 is 14 amino acids long. The CDR3 coding sequence is TGCAGTGCGTGGGGTCCGCTTGGGTACACTGAAGCTTTCTTT. Its translation: CSAWGPLGYTEAFF.

This chain uses TRBV5-1 with TRBJ2-2; D is perhaps TRBD1 (6 bases). Per the germline V gene, CDR1 is SGHRS and CDR2 is YFSETQ. The CDR3 loop spans 15 amino acids. The V gene lost 4 bases and the J gene lost 7 bases, with 17 bases spanning the gap. The CDR3 DNA sequence: TGCGCCAGCAGCGTGACAGGAGCAAGGAACGGGGAGCTGTTTTTT. This codes for CASSVTGARNGELFF.

This clonotype was seen at least ten times. The rearrangement uses TRBV20-1 and TRBJ2-3, with 8 nucleotides matching TRBD1. CDR1 and CDR2 from the germline V gene are DFQATT and SNEGSKA (reference sequence). The CDR3 contains 17 residues. V lost 6 bases and J lost 3; bases outside the gene matches: 17. The CDR3 DNA sequence: TGCAGTGCCCCCGGCGTCGATGGACAGGGTTCAACAGATACGCAGTATTTT. This encodes CSAPGVDGQGSTDTQYF.

Only a few counts were recorded for this clonotype. The chain recombines TRBV6-5 with TRBJ2-6, with no clear D. The CDR3 sequence is 16 residues long. The V end lost 2 bases, the J end lost 0 bases, and 8 bases lay between the germline ends. Germline CDR1 reads MNHEY; CDR2 reads SVGAGI. The CDR3 DNA sequence: TGTGCCAGCAGTTACGGTAGGACCTCTGGGGCCAACGTCCTGACTTTC. Translating it yields CASSYGRTSGANVLTF.

V usage is TRBV2 and J usage is TRBJ1-1; possibly TRBD1 for D (6 bases). This CDR3 is built from 15 residues. The germline V and J ends were trimmed by 2 bases and 4 bases, with 14 bases remaining between them. Germline V gene data show CDR1 as SNHLY and CDR2 as FYNNEI. This CDR3 reads CASSESAGVSTEAFF. In DNA, the CDR3 is TGTGCCAGCAGTGAATCGGCAGGGGTTAGCACTGAAGCTTTCTTT.

This clonotype was counted between two and nine times. The chain links TRBV20-1 to TRBJ2-7, with D unresolved. Germline-derived CDR1 and CDR2 are DFQATT and SNEGSKA (reference sequence). V lost 2 bases and J lost 2, with 16 bases in between. The CDR3 loop spans 15 amino acids. The DNA of the CDR3 is TGCAGTGCTAGAAGGCCGGGCCCACGGGCCTACGAGCAGTACTTC. This gives the protein CSARRPGPRAYEQYF.

This clonotype showed up many times. V and J are TRBV10-2 and TRBJ2-2; no clear D gene. This CDR3 has 14 amino acids. Deletions cut 7 bases from V and 3 bases from J, with 12 bases between. Germline V gene lookup returns CDR1 WSHSY and CDR2 SAAADI. The CDR3 loop reads CASTASSDTGELFF. The CDR3, as DNA: TGCGCCAGCACAGCGTCGTCGGACACCGGGGAGCTGTTTTTT.

In its sample, this clonotype was seen a few times. V gene TRBV4-3 combines with J gene TRBJ1-4; 7 bases line up with TRBD1. Looked up from germline, CDR1 is LGHNA and CDR2 is YSLEER. This CDR3 is built from 14 residues. The ends lost 4 bases at V and 5 bases at J; junction bases unmatched: 4. Here the CDR3 reads CASSPTGINEKLFF. The DNA for the CDR3 is TGCGCCAGCAGCCCGACAGGGATAAATGAAAAACTGTTTTTT.

This clonotype was seen a handful of times. J is TRBJ2-7 and V is TRBV7-6; a possible D gene is TRBD1 (6 bases). The CDR3 is 14 amino acids. V lost 5 bases to trimming and J lost 0 bases, with 11 bases between them. CDR1 is SGHVS and CDR2 is FNYEAQ in the germline V gene. CDR3 sequence: CASSQTGFSYEQYF. The CDR3 nucleotides are TGTGCCAGCAGCCAAACAGGGTTCTCCTACGAGCAGTACTTC. The entire variable domain, with the rest obtained from reference TRBV7-6 and TRBJ2-7, is as follows: GAGVSQSPRYKVTKRGQDVALRCDPISGHVSLYWYRQALGQGPEFLTYFNYEAQQDKSGLPNDRFSAERPEGSISTLTIQRTEQRDSAMYRCASSQTGFSYEQYFGPGTRLTVT.